The sequence of this T cell receptor (beta chain) was determined in a study of T cell responses to AZD1222 COVID-19 vaccine. Study context: Pooling of second doses given at about 4 or about 12 weeks was done.

The CDR3 is 15 residues long. V shed 8 bases and J 1 base; nucleotides not matched to a gene: 11. CDR1 is LGHNA, CDR2 YSLEER, per germline. The table lists this clone with a count of one. Clones were sequenced by immunoSEQ multiplex PCR, and TCRdb holds only the in-frame ones, with some missing. Counted here are about 170,000 clones, roughly 89% occurring once; the ten biggest clones make up about 1.6%. This sequence was found in an adult in good health. The J gene is TRBJ2-7, the V gene TRBV4-3; 7 nucleotides align to TRBD2. The sequencing used peripheral blood, collected on day 0 of AZD1222 vaccination. CDR3: CASSLGWRGSYEQYF. CDR3 DNA: TGCGCCAGCTCCCTAGGGTGGCGGGGGTCCTACGAGCAGTACTTC.